In its sample, the clone carrying this T cell receptor beta chain was seen once. Antigen: not known. This sample was included in a study of cytomegalovirus exposure and HLA in healthy donors. Primers for the PCR totalled 60 Vbeta and 13 Jbeta. Sequenced by immunoSEQ multiplex PCR; TCRdb stores in-frame clones only, minus some. This table has over 150,000 clones, 75% appearing once. Donors in the study were healthy people who gave bone marrow. Broader study findings: Most CMV-associated TCR beta chains appeared HLA-restricted in a later analysis. In presence/absence analyses, roughly uniform sequencing depth across donors was assumed.

Trimming removed 5 bases from V and 15 bases from J; junction bases left unmatched: 4. CDR1 is SEHNR, CDR2 FQNEAQ, per germline (reference sequence). This CDR3 comprises 11 residues. The sequence derives from a male donor in good health and CMV-seronegative. Source material: PBMCs. The chain joins TRBV7-9 to TRBJ2-4, with TRBD1 matching 10 bases. The CDR3 nucleotides are TGTGCCAGCAGCCCGGGACAGGGGTTGTACTTC. Amino acids: CASSPGQGLYF.